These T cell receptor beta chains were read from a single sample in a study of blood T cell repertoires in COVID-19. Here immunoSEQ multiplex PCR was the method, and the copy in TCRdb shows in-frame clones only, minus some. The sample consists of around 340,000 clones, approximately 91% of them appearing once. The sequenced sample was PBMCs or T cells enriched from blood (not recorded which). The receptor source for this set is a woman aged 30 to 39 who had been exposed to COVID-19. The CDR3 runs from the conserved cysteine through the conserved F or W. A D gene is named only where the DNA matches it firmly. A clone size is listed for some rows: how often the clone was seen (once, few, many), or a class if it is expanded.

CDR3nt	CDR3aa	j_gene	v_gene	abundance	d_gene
TGCAGCGCTCGGGACAGCTCCTACGAGCAGTACTTC	CSARDSSYEQYF	TRBJ2-7	TRBV29-1	-	TRBD1
TGCAGTGCTAGAGCCCCGGGTGAAGCTTTCTTT	CSARAPGEAFF	TRBJ1-1	TRBV20-1	-	-
TGTGCCAGCAGCCAGGACAGGGGAACAGATACGCAGTATTTT	CASSQDRGTDTQYF	TRBJ2-3	TRBV3-1/TRBV3-2	-	TRBD1
TGTGCCAGCAGCTTAGGACGGGGTTTAAATAGCAATCAGCCCCAGCATTTT	CASSLGRGLNSNQPQHF	TRBJ1-5	TRBV13	few	-
TGCAGCGTTGAAATGGGCAGGGGCCTGTCCTACGAGCAGTACTTC	CSVEMGRGLSYEQYF	TRBJ2-7	TRBV29-1	-	-
TGTGCCAGCAGCTCAAACAGGGATTCACCCCTCCACTTT	CASSSNRDSPLHF	TRBJ1-6	TRBV7-9	-	-
TGTGCCAGCAACCCCCGATGGGGGGGAGAGACCCAGTACTTC	CASNPRWGGETQYF	TRBJ2-5	TRBV27	once	TRBD2
TGTGCCAGCAGCGAACGACTGACAGGGGGCGATTCACCCCTCCACTTT	CASSERLTGGDSPLHF	TRBJ1-6	TRBV9	-	TRBD1
TGTGCCAGCTCCCAGACTAGCAATGAGCAGTTCTTC	CASSQTSNEQFF	TRBJ2-1	TRBV18	-	-
TGTGCCAGCAGCTTGATTCGGCAGAGGGAGACCCAGTACTTC	CASSLIRQRETQYF	TRBJ2-5	TRBV11-2	-	-
TGTGCCTGGAGTGCACAGCTAACCCAAAACACCATATATTTT	CAWSAQLTQNTIYF	TRBJ1-3	TRBV30	-	-
TGTGCCAGCAGTTTACGCTACCATGGGCGCGCTGAAGCTTTCTTT	CASSLRYHGRAEAFF	TRBJ1-1	TRBV28	-	-
TGTGCCAGCAGCTTAGGCCAGGGGGCTGCCACAGATACGCAGTATTTT	CASSLGQGAATDTQYF	TRBJ2-3	TRBV11-3	-	TRBD1
TGTGCCAGCAGCTCCGACAGGGCGACTAATGAAAAACTGTTTTTT	CASSSDRATNEKLFF	TRBJ1-4	TRBV7-8	-	TRBD1
TGTGCCAGTAGTAACCGAGGACTAGCGGGAGACATCGTGGCCGGCAATGAGCAGTTCTTC	CASSNRGLAGDIVAGNEQFF	TRBJ2-1	TRBV19	-	TRBD2
TGTGCCAGCATTCCGGGACTAGCAGAGGAGACCCAGTACTTC	CASIPGLAEETQYF	TRBJ2-5	TRBV28	-	TRBD2
TGTGCCAGCAAGGGACTAGTAAACATTCAGTACTTC	CASKGLVNIQYF	TRBJ2-4	TRBV2	-	TRBD2
TGTGCCAGCAGTCCCAACAGGGATACTGAAGCTTTCTTT	CASSPNRDTEAFF	TRBJ1-1	TRBV28	few	-
TGTGCCAGCAGCGTAGGAGCGGGAGCCTACACCGGGGAGCTGTTTTTT	CASSVGAGAYTGELFF	TRBJ2-2	TRBV9	-	TRBD2
TGTGCCAGCAGCCAAGGGGACAGGGGCCAAGAGACCCAGTACTTC	CASSQGDRGQETQYF	TRBJ2-5	TRBV3-1/TRBV3-2	-	TRBD1
TGTGCCAGCAGTTTTGGCGGGTCTGAAGCTTTCTTT	CASSFGGSEAFF	TRBJ1-1	TRBV27	once	-
TGTGCCAGCAGTCCCCTCGGGGATTGGGATGAAAAACTGTTTTTT	CASSPLGDWDEKLFF	TRBJ1-4	TRBV6-5	-	-
TGTGCCAGCAGCGAGGGACAGAACTACGAGCAGTACTTC	CASSEGQNYEQYF	TRBJ2-7	TRBV9	-	TRBD1
TGTGCCACCAGTGACTCCGACAGGGACAGGCATTTT	CATSDSDRDRHF	TRBJ1-5	TRBV24-1	-	TRBD1
TGTGCCAGCAGTACATGGGACAGCTCTGGAAACACCATATATTTT	CASSTWDSSGNTIYF	TRBJ1-3	TRBV28	once	TRBD1
TGCGCCAGCAGTGAAGGGACACTCGAGCAGTACTTC	CASSEGTLEQYF	TRBJ2-7	TRBV10-1	-	-
TGTGCCAGCAGCTTAGGAGACAGCTCTGGAAACACCATATATTTT	CASSLGDSSGNTIYF	TRBJ1-3	TRBV11-3	-	-
TGTGCCTGGAGTCGAAGCAGACCGGGACAGGGGTCTGCAGGGACCCAGTACTTC	CAWSRSRPGQGSAGTQYF	TRBJ2-5	TRBV30	-	TRBD1
TGCGCCAGCAGCTTGATGGGACAAGGGGCCTATAATTCACCCCTCCACTTT	CASSLMGQGAYNSPLHF	TRBJ1-6	TRBV5-1	-	-
TGTGCCAGCTCACCACCTCAGGGGGCGGGAGATACGCAGTATTTT	CASSPPQGAGDTQYF	TRBJ2-3	TRBV18	-	TRBD1
TGTGCCAGCAGCTCTCCGGGACAGGGTACTGGAAACACCATATATTTT	CASSSPGQGTGNTIYF	TRBJ1-3	TRBV11-3	-	TRBD1
TGCGCCAGCACCATTCAGGAGAACACCGGGGAGCTGTTTTTT	CASTIQENTGELFF	TRBJ2-2	TRBV5-1	-	-
TGTGCCAGCAGCTCGCCGGGACTACACACAGATACGCAGTATTTT	CASSSPGLHTDTQYF	TRBJ2-3	TRBV5-6	-	TRBD2
TGCGCCAGCAGCGCGACAGGGGGCCTGAAAGAGACCCAGTACTTC	CASSATGGLKETQYF	TRBJ2-5	TRBV5-1	-	TRBD1
TGTGCCAGTAGTATTGGGGACAACTCCTACAATGAGCAGTTCTTC	CASSIGDNSYNEQFF	TRBJ2-1	TRBV19	-	-
TGTGCCAGCAGCCATCTAGCCTCTCGGGAGACCCAGTACTTC	CASSHLASRETQYF	TRBJ2-5	TRBV3-1/TRBV3-2	once	-
TGTGCCACCAGCAGACCTACAGGGCCCTCCGCGAACACTGAAGCTTTCTTT	CATSRPTGPSANTEAFF	TRBJ1-1	TRBV15	few	-
TGTGCCAGCAGTCGAGACATAAGCTCCTACAATGAGCAGTTCTTC	CASSRDISSYNEQFF	TRBJ2-1	TRBV3-1/TRBV3-2	-	-
TGTGCCAGCAGCGCTAGGGGGCGCAACACCGGGGAGCTGTTTTTT	CASSARGRNTGELFF	TRBJ2-2	TRBV7-8	-	TRBD1
TGTGCCAGCAACCTGACAGGGGGTGTTCGCAGGGAGCTGTTTTTT	CASNLTGGVRRELFF	TRBJ2-2	TRBV21-1	-	-
TGTGCCAGCGGCCCCGGGACAGGGAGGGCAGATACGCAGTATTTT	CASGPGTGRADTQYF	TRBJ2-3	TRBV28	-	TRBD1
TGTGCCAGCAGTCAACAGGGAAAAGGTGGCTACACCTTC	CASSQQGKGGYTF	TRBJ1-2	TRBV7-9	-	-
TGTGCCTGGAGTGTACTCGCGGGAGGGGACAATGAGCAGTTCTTC	CAWSVLAGGDNEQFF	TRBJ2-1	TRBV30	-	TRBD2
TGTGCCATCAGTGAATCGAGGGACACCGGGGAGCTGTTTTTT	CAISESRDTGELFF	TRBJ2-2	TRBV10-3	-	-
TGCAGTGCGAGTATCCAAAATGGGGGGTTGGAGCAGTACTTC	CSASIQNGGLEQYF	TRBJ2-7	TRBV20-1	-	-
TGTGCCTGGACATTCGGGTCGCCTGGAAACACCATATATTTT	CAWTFGSPGNTIYF	TRBJ1-3	TRBV30	-	-
TGTGCCAGCAGTTTATACAGGGGCTACCAAGAGACCCAGTACTTC	CASSLYRGYQETQYF	TRBJ2-5	TRBV28	-	TRBD1
TGTGCCAGCAGGGGGACAGTAGAAGATCAGCCCCAGCATTTT	CASRGTVEDQPQHF	TRBJ1-5	TRBV5-5	-	TRBD1
TGTGCCAGCAGTGCCCCTCGGGTTTCTGGGGCCAACGTCCTGACTTTC	CASSAPRVSGANVLTF	TRBJ2-6	TRBV2	-	-
TGTGCCAGCAGGGGGGTGGGACTAGCGGCCTCGGTGCAGTTCTTC	CASRGVGLAASVQFF	TRBJ2-1	TRBV6-5	-	TRBD2
TGCGCCAGCCGGACAGGGAACTATGGCTACACCTTC	CASRTGNYGYTF	TRBJ1-2	TRBV5-1	-	TRBD1
TGTGCCAGCAGTTTCGGGAGAGACACTGAAGCTTTCTTT	CASSFGRDTEAFF	TRBJ1-1	TRBV6-2/TRBV6-3	-	-